This TCR beta chain was captured by sequencing in a study of blood T cell repertoires in COVID-19. Study background: Sites across the United States, Italy and Spain contributed samples from acute and convalescent COVID-19. From T cells, B-cell-depleted T cells, or PBMCs came the material, which was cDNA or gDNA.

In the original analysis: Amplification of reference gene primers was used by the study to estimate nucleated cell counts. Clones were read by immunoSEQ multiplex PCR, and TCRdb kept only the in-frame ones, dropping some. V and J calls and clone size come straight from that table; D and trimming were deduced from the DNA. The sample holds about 90,000 clones, less than 95% seen once. Trimming removed 0 bases from V and 7 bases from J, with 12 bases in between. CDR1 is GTSNPN, CDR2 SVGIG, per germline (reference sequence). The CDR3 is 14 amino acids. The specimen was peripheral blood. The chain has TRBV30 and TRBJ1-4; possible D gene TRBD1, 5 bases. The TCR sequence derives from a man in his forties or fifties with acute or convalescent COVID-19. This CDR3 reads CAWSVPGRGEKLFF. The CDR3 DNA is TGTGCCTGGAGTGTCCCAGGAAGGGGTGAAAAACTGTTTTTT. The full variable domain, with the rest looked up from reference TRBV30 and TRBJ1-4, is SQTIHQWPATLVQPVGSPLSLECTVEGTSNPNLYWYRQAAGRGLQLLFYSVGIGQISSEVPQNLSASRPQDRQFILSSKKLLLSDSGFYLCAWSVPGRGEKLFFGSGTQLSVL.